This TCR beta chain appears in the sequencing data of a study of T-cell reconstitution after alpha-beta-depleted transplantation in children. This CDR3 has 16 residues. The germline gives CDR1 SGHTA, CDR2 FQGTGA. V lost 2 bases, J lost 0 bases, and 14 bases lay in between. Whole-study results and caveats: Reports say that about two months after transplant, the alpha-beta T cells came out of several hundred graft clones that had expanded. Counts and diversity of T cells one year after transplant came mostly from newly produced T cells. Some patients owed their high day-60 TCRbeta diversity to surviving recipient T cells and thymic progenitors.

In regard to this clonotype: The antigen is unknown.

Preparation of the TCRbeta library was carried out with unique molecular identifiers. TCRdb called the PCR reads again in MiXCR, with one record for every CDR3 protein. Of under 750,000 distinct CDR3 sequences in the sample, roughly 23% were seen once. The sample consisted of PBMCs, mostly from graft donor cells, taken 360 days after TCRalphabeta/CD19-depleted stem cell transplant. The TCR sequence derives from a boy in the first two years of life who had a stem cell transplant for acute myeloid leukemia, so the T cells may come from the graft donor. This chain links TRBV7-3 with TRBJ2-7; tentative D call: TRBD2 (7 bases). CDR3 sequence reads: CASSLLRGGNSYEQYF. In nucleotides, the CDR3 is TGTGCCAGCAGCTTACTCAGGGGAGGGAACTCCTACGAGCAGTACTTC. Together with reference TRBV7-3 and TRBJ2-7, the CDR3 gives the full variable domain: GAGVSQTPSNKVTEKGKYVELRCDPISGHTALYWYRQSLGQGPEFLIYFQGTGAADDSGLPNDRFFAVRPEGSVSTLKIQRTERGDSAVYLCASSLLRGGNSYEQYFGPGTRLTVT.